This entry concerns a single T cell receptor (beta chain). Its specificity is not known. The data derive from a study of CD8 T cells in Susac syndrome. Study-level information: Active disease was present in over 5 of the sequenced Susac syndrome patients, whereas under 10 of them were in remission. At the time their blood was drawn, patients with Susac syndrome were either therapy-naive, on corticosteroids (with some of them also receiving intravenous immunoglobulin), or on intravenous immunoglobulin alone.

RNA totalling roughly 0.45 to 1 ug underwent reverse transcription with random hexamers. Amplification of TCR beta CDR3 by immunoSEQ multiplex PCR spanned 54 Vbeta and 13 Jbeta. One entry per CDR3 protein results from TCRdb running MiXCR on the immunoSEQ multiplex PCR reads. The sample contains about 240,000 distinct CDR3 sequences, around 96% of which appear only once. V lost 4 bases, J lost 9 bases, and 15 bases stayed unmatched. Germline CDR1 and CDR2: SQVTM and ANQGSEA. This CDR3 is 15 amino acids long. General study findings and limits: Individuals included in the TCR sequencing and HLA analysis were acknowledged by the study to be relatively few in number.

The rearrangement links TRBV29-1 to TRBJ2-7, with 10 bases lining up with TRBD2. Specimen: CD4+ T cells from PBMCs. The source of this sequence is a human donor with Susac syndrome. The CDR3 reads CSVALSSGRAGVQYF. The DNA for the CDR3 is TGCAGCGTTGCTTTGTCCAGCGGGAGGGCCGGGGTGCAGTACTTC.